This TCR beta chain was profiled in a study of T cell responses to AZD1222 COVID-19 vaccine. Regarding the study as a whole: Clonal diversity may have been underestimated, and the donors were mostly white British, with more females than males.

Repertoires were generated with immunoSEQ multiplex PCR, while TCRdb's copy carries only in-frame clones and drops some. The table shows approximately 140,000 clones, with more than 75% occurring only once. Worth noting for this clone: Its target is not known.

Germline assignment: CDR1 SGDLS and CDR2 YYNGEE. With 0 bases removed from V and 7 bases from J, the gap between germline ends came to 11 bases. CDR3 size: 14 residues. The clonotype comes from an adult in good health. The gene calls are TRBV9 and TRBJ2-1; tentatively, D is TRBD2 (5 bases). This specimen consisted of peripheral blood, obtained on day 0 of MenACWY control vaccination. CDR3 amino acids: CASSVALASNEQFF. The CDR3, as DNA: TGTGCCAGCAGCGTAGCTTTAGCGAGTAATGAGCAGTTCTTC.